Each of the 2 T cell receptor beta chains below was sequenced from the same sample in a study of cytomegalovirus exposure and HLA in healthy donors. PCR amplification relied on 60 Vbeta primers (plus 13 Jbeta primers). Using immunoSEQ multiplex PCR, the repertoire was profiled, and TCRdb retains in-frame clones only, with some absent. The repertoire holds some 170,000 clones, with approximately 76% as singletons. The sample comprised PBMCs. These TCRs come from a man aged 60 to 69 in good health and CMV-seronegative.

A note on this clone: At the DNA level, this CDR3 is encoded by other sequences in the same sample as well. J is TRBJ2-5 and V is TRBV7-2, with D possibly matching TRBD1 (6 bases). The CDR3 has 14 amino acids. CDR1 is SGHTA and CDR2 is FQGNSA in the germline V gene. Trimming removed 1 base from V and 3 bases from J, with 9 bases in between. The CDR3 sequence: CASSLVTGKETQYF. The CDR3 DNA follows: TGTGCCAGCAGCTTAGTCACAGGGAAAGAGACCCAGTACTTC.

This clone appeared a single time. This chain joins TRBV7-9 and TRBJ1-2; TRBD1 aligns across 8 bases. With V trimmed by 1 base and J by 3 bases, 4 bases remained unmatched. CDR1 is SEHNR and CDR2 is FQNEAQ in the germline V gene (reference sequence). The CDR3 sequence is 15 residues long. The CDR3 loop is CASSLDQGADYGYTF. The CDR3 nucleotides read TGTGCCAGCAGCTTAGACCAGGGGGCGGACTATGGCTACACCTTC.